Following are 28 T cell receptor beta chains from one sample sequenced in a study of OX40 agonist ivuxolimab in advanced cancers. Here immunoSEQ multiplex PCR was the method, and the copy in TCRdb shows in-frame clones only, minus some. The repertoire holds approximately 99,000 clones, with approximately 89% as singletons. This specimen was CD4+ or CD8+ T cells sorted from blood, taken in a trial of the OX40 agonist ivuxolimab. These receptors were collected from an adult with an advanced solid tumor such as melanoma, head and neck, liver or kidney cancer.

The V gene is TRBV2, the J gene TRBJ2-1, with D possibly matching TRBD2 (5 bases). There are 12 residues in the CDR3. Germline-derived CDR1 and CDR2 are SNHLY and FYNNEI. V lost 6 bases and J lost 12, with 15 bases in between. CDR3 nucleotide sequence: TGTGCCAGCAGGCGGGCGGACTCAGTGCAGTTCTTC. Protein: CASRRADSVQFF.

In DNA form, the CDR3 reads TGTGCTAGTGCCGGAGTAGCGGGAGGGGGCACAGATACGCAGTATTTT. This sequence encodes CASAGVAGGGTDTQYF. The chain employs TRBV12-5 and TRBJ2-3; 11 nucleotides match TRBD2. The CDR3 length is 16 residues. Germline trimming cut 7 bases from V and 1 base from J; bases unmatched to any gene: 7. CDR1 and CDR2 from the germline V gene are LGHNT and FRNRAP.

The rearrangement links TRBV2 to TRBJ2-1; 7 positions match TRBD2. The J segment lost 9 bases and the V segment lost 6 bases, leaving 5 bases of the junction unmatched. Germline-derived CDR1 and CDR2 are SNHLY and FYNNEI. CDR3 length: 12 residues. CDR3 in amino acids: CASRAGGIEQFF. The CDR3 DNA is TGTGCCAGCAGGGCCGGGGGGATTGAGCAGTTCTTC.

J is TRBJ2-5 and V is TRBV27, with D possibly being TRBD2 (6 bases). Germline V gene sequence: CDR1 MNHEY, CDR2 SMNVEV (reference sequence). V gave up 2 bases and J gave up 2 bases, with 9 bases separating them. This CDR3 has 14 amino acids. The DNA for the CDR3 is TGTGCCAGCAGTTTAGGGAGGAGGCAAGAGACCCAGTACTTC. Protein product: CASSLGRRQETQYF.

In this sample, this clone turned up a few times. The chain has TRBV2 and TRBJ1-6; a weak D match, TRBD1 (5 bases). CDR1 is SNHLY, CDR2 FYNNEI, per germline. This CDR3 region has 13 residues. The V end lost 2 bases, the J end lost 8 bases, and 7 bases lay between the germline ends. CDR3 DNA: TGTGCCAGCAGTGAAACGGGGGATTCACCCCTCCACTTT. Translated: CASSETGDSPLHF.

The genes are TRBV9 and TRBJ2-3; 10 nucleotides agree with TRBD2. This CDR3 spans 18 amino acids. Germline V gene lookup returns CDR1 SGDLS and CDR2 YYNGEE. The V gene end was trimmed by 0 bases and the J gene end by 6 bases; junction bases not matched to a gene: 13. CDR3 nucleotide sequence: TGTGCCAGCAGCGTAGGGTGGCCGGCACTAGCGGGGTCGGATACGCAGTATTTT. It translates to CASSVGWPALAGSDTQYF.

The chain carries TRBV5-4 and TRBJ2-3; 8 bases map to TRBD1. The ends lost 2 bases at V and 1 base at J; junction bases unmatched: 9. The germline V gene encodes CDR1 SGHNT and CDR2 YYREEE (reference sequence). The CDR3 has 17 amino acids. The CDR3 reads CASSLGRGLDGTDTQYF. CDR3 DNA: TGTGCCAGCAGCTTAGGCAGGGGGCTCGACGGCACAGATACGCAGTATTTT.

The count of this clone is one. The chain employs TRBV5-1 and TRBJ2-1; the D gene could be TRBD1 or TRBD2 (5 bases each). With 4 bases removed from V and 5 bases from J, the gap between germline ends came to 13 bases. This CDR3 contains 14 residues. In germline, CDR1 is SGHRS, CDR2 YFSETQ. The CDR3 region has the DNA TGCGCCAGCAGCCCACTAGAGGGGAACAATGAGCAGTTCTTC. Protein sequence: CASSPLEGNNEQFF.

Comment on this clone: One end of the junction varies from germline; a read error may be responsible. V and J are TRBV7-7 and TRBJ2-7; D remains unclear. Germline CDR1 SSHAT, CDR2 FNYEAQ (reference sequence). CDR3 length equals 15 residues. CDR3 amino acids: CASSLGQSASYEQYF. The CDR3 region has the DNA TGTGCTAGCAGCTTAGGGCAGTCGGCCTCCTACGAGCAGTACTTC.

This sequence joins TRBV19 and TRBJ1-5, with D possibly TRBD1 on 6 matching bases. Germline CDR1 reads LNHDA; CDR2 reads SQIVND (reference sequence). The V end was cut by 5 bases, the J end by 0 bases, with 14 bases between. The CDR3 is 16 residues long. Written as DNA, the CDR3 is TGTGCCAGTAGTCTCCTCCCAGGGGCTAGCAATCAGCCCCAGCATTTT. Its translation: CASSLLPGASNQPQHF.

This clone has just one count. CDR3 residues: CASGPAGRGYEKLFF. CDR3 coding DNA: TGTGCCAGCGGGCCGGCGGGGAGGGGCTATGAAAAACTGTTTTTT. J is TRBJ1-4 and V is TRBV27; maybe TRBD1 (5 bases). V lost 8 bases and J lost 6, with 19 bases in between. Germline V gene sequence: CDR1 MNHEY, CDR2 SMNVEV (reference sequence). This CDR3 has 15 residues. Drawing the rest from reference TRBV27 and TRBJ1-4, the complete variable domain is EAQVTQNPRYLITVTGKKLTVTCSQNMNHEYMSWYRQDPGLGLRQIYYSMNVEVTDKGDVPEGYKVSRKEKRNFPLILESPSPNQTSLYFCASGPAGRGYEKLFFGSGTQLSVL.

This chain links TRBV21-1 with TRBJ2-7; no check of the table's D call, TRBD2, against the DNA was made. TRBV21-1 is described as a pseudogene. The CDR3 covers 14 residues. CDR3 sequence reads: CASSKFPGNYEQYF. The DNA for the CDR3 is TGTGCCAGCAGCAAATTTCCGGGGAACTACGAGCAGTACTTC.

The rearrangement links TRBV5-1 to TRBJ1-2, with D perhaps matching TRBD1 (6 bases). Germline V gene data show CDR1 as SGHRS and CDR2 as YFSETQ. The ends were cut back, 0 bases at V and 8 bases at J, with 11 bases in the middle. The CDR3 spans 13 residues. The CDR3 DNA follows: TGCGCCAGCAGCTTGGAGTCGACAGGCGGCTACACCTTC. This translates into CASSLESTGGYTF.

The chain combines TRBV11-1 with TRBJ1-1; D possibly corresponds to TRBD1 (5 bases). The CDR3 length is 14 residues. V lost 7 bases to trimming and J lost 6 bases, with 18 bases between them. CDR1 and CDR2 (germline): SGHAT, FQDESV (reference sequence). CDR3 region: CASNSNQGSSEAFF. In DNA, the CDR3 is TGTGCCAGCAACTCAAATCAGGGATCGTCTGAAGCTTTCTTT.

V gene TRBV6-5 combines with J gene TRBJ2-3; possible D gene TRBD1, 6 bases. Germline loops: CDR1 MNHEY, CDR2 SVGAGI. Trimming shortened V by 6 bases and J by 2 bases, and 12 bases separated the two germline ends. The CDR3 sequence is 14 residues long. The CDR3 loop reads CASSPGQNTDTQYF. Written as DNA, the CDR3 is TGTGCCAGCAGCCCTGGACAGAACACAGATACGCAGTATTTT.

V and J are TRBV30 and TRBJ1-3; D possibly corresponds to TRBD1 (6 bases). Germline CDR1 reads GTSNPN; CDR2 reads SVGIG (reference sequence). The CDR3 covers 16 residues. V was shortened by 4 bases and J by 0 bases, with 16 bases between the two germline ends. The CDR3 reads CAWTLGGYGSGNTIYF. Here the CDR3 DNA reads TGTGCCTGGACCCTAGGGGGGTACGGCTCTGGAAACACCATATATTTT.

CDR3 nucleotides: TGTGCCAGCTCGAACGGAGGCGGCGAGCAGTACTTC. Translated: CASSNGGGEQYF. The chain uses TRBV6-5 and TRBJ2-7, with D maybe TRBD2 (5 bases). Trimming stripped 8 bases from V and 6 bases from J, with 14 bases between. The CDR3 length is 12 residues. The germline CDR1 and CDR2 sequences are MNHEY and SVGAGI.

The CDR3 nucleotides read TGTGCCAGTAGTATGCGGACAGGGGGACACTATGGCTACACCTTC. Protein: CASSMRTGGHYGYTF. The rearrangement joins TRBV19 to TRBJ1-2; 10 bases match TRBD1. Looked up from germline, CDR1 is LNHDA and CDR2 is SQIVND (reference sequence). The CDR3 is 15 amino acids. Trimming took 3 bases from V and 3 from J; bases not matched to a gene: 4.

The rearrangement uses TRBV9 and TRBJ2-6; D is uncertain. The CDR3 totals 16 residues. V was trimmed by 0 bases and J by 6 bases, leaving 13 bases between them. Looked up from germline, CDR1 is SGDLS and CDR2 is YYNGEE. The CDR3 DNA is TGTGCCAGCAGCGTAGCTGGTACTTCTCTGGCCAACGTCCTGACTTTC. It specifies CASSVAGTSLANVLTF.

V is TRBV9 and J is TRBJ2-1, with 7 bases lining up with TRBD1. V was clipped by 3 bases and J by 8 bases; unmatched bases: 11. Germline V gene sequence: CDR1 SGDLS, CDR2 YYNGEE. The CDR3 is made up of 15 amino acids. The chain's CDR3 is CASSGQDREWDEQFF. For the CDR3, the DNA is TGTGCCAGCAGCGGCCAAGACAGGGAATGGGATGAGCAGTTCTTC.

The chain links TRBV30 to TRBJ2-3, with D perhaps given as TRBD1 or TRBD2 (6 bases each). Per germline, CDR1 GTSNPN and CDR2 SVGIG (reference sequence). The V end was cut by 5 bases, the J end by 1 base, with 19 bases between. CDR3 size: 16 residues. The CDR3: CAWSPRGPLGTDTQYF. The CDR3 DNA follows: TGTGCCTGGTCCCCTCGGGGGCCCCTAGGCACAGATACGCAGTATTTT.

A single count supports this clone. CDR3 sequence reads: CASRDTSYEQYF. In DNA, the CDR3 is TGCGCCAGCCGGGACACGTCCTACGAGCAGTACTTC. The chain recombines TRBV10-2 with TRBJ2-7, with TRBD1 as a possible D gene (6 bases). The CDR3 consists of 12 residues. V lost 8 bases and J 1 base, leaving 9 bases between the germline ends. From germline, CDR1 is WSHSY and CDR2 SAAADI.

J is TRBJ2-1 and V is TRBV5-1, with 7 bases aligning to TRBD1. Germline CDR1 is SGHRS and CDR2 is YFSETQ. The V segment lost 3 bases and the J segment 4 bases; nucleotides outside the gene matches: 1. The CDR3 contains 13 residues. CDR3 coding DNA: TGCGCCAGCAGCTGGGGACAGTACAATGAGCAGTTCTTC. This sequence encodes CASSWGQYNEQFF.

CDR3 amino acids: CASSPTGETEAFF. The CDR3 bases are TGTGCCAGCAGTCCGACGGGGGAGACTGAAGCTTTCTTT. The chain has TRBV7-9 and TRBJ1-1; TRBD1 might be the D (5 bases). In germline, CDR1 is SEHNR, CDR2 FQNEAQ (reference sequence). This CDR3 spans 13 amino acids. Trimming cost V 6 bases and J 5 bases, with 13 bases left between them.

The chain has TRBV7-8 and TRBJ1-2, with D possibly matching TRBD1 (5 bases). The length of the CDR3 is 14 residues. The germline V gene encodes CDR1 SGHVS and CDR2 FQNEAQ. The V and J ends lost 3 bases and 0 bases respectively, with 8 bases between them. Written as DNA, the CDR3 is TGTGCCAGCAGCTTTGACAGAACTAACTATGGCTACACCTTC. It specifies CASSFDRTNYGYTF.

The chain is built from TRBV21-1 and TRBJ2-2. TRBV21-1 is shown as a pseudogene. This CDR3 comprises 17 residues. The CDR3: CASSKGEGPPYTGELFF. CDR3 nucleotides: TGTGCCAGCAGCAAGGGTGAAGGGCCTCCTTACACCGGGGAGCTGTTTTTT.

This clone has only a few counts. DNA of the CDR3: TGTGCCAGCAGCTGGGAACCGGGAGAAAAACTGTTTTTT. It specifies CASSWEPGEKLFF. The chain employs TRBV5-8 and TRBJ1-4, with no clear D. V dropped 3 bases and J dropped 8 bases, with 11 bases sitting between them. The CDR3 covers 13 residues. Germline lookup yields CDR1 SGHTS and CDR2 YDEGEE.

The sample holds a few counts of this clone. The rearrangement links TRBV15 to TRBJ2-3; D not certain. Germline CDR1 LNHNV, CDR2 YYDKDF (reference sequence). The V end was cut by 0 bases, the J end by 2 bases, with 12 bases between. The CDR3 is 16 residues long. The DNA of the CDR3 is TGTGCCACCAGCAGAGATTTTGGTCTGGCCACAGATACGCAGTATTTT. Protein product: CATSRDFGLATDTQYF.